Following are 15 T cell receptor beta chains from one sample sequenced in a study of shared clonotypes between healthy human individuals. Assay used: immunoSEQ multiplex PCR; TCRdb lists only in-frame clones, some missing. The sample has about 470,000 clones; about four fifths are singletons. Sequenced input: PBMCs. The receptors were sampled from a woman between 35 and 50 years old in good health. Some clones in this sample may be carry-over from other donors' samples.

The rearrangement links TRBV11-2 to TRBJ1-1; D might be TRBD1 (5 bases). The V and J ends lost 5 bases and 1 base respectively, with 11 bases between them. This CDR3 spans 14 amino acids. Germline V gene lookup returns CDR1 SGHAT and CDR2 FQNNGV. The CDR3 DNA sequence: TGTGCCAGCAGCGTCATTAGGGGGAACACTGAAGCTTTCTTT. This encodes CASSVIRGNTEAFF. Full variable domain (missing parts from reference TRBV11-2 and TRBJ1-1): EAGVAQSPRYKIIEKRQSVAFWCNPISGHATLYWYQQILGQGPKLLIQFQNNGVVDDSQLPKDRFSAERLKGVDSTLKIQPAKLEDSAVYLCASSVIRGNTEAFFGQGTRLTVV.

This clone was counted once. V usage is TRBV18 and J usage is TRBJ1-3; D might be TRBD1 (5 bases). Germline-derived CDR1 and CDR2 are KGHSH and LQKENI. This CDR3 region has 17 residues. Trimming removed 0 bases from V and 3 bases from J, with 15 bases in between. This chain's CDR3 is CASSPPGTVGLGNTIYF. CDR3 in DNA: TGTGCCAGCTCACCACCGGGGACGGTCGGACTTGGAAACACCATATATTTT.

This chain links TRBV28 with TRBJ2-2, with 8 bases lining up with TRBD2. Trimming took 2 bases from V and 5 from J; bases not matched to a gene: 10. Germline CDR1 reads MDHEN; CDR2 reads SYDVKM. The CDR3 has 17 residues. CDR3 sequence reads: CASSLLGGVAGTGELFF. The CDR3 bases are TGTGCCAGCAGTTTACTTGGGGGAGTAGCGGGAACCGGGGAGCTGTTTTTT.

V gene TRBV7-9 combines with J gene TRBJ1-5; perhaps TRBD1 as D (5 bases). The CDR3 runs 15 residues. CDR1 is SEHNR and CDR2 is FQNEAQ in the germline V gene (reference sequence). V was pared by 5 bases and J by 0 bases, with 11 bases between. The DNA of the CDR3 is TGTGCCAGCAGCAAAGGGGACCTTAGCAATCAGCCCCAGCATTTT. This translates into CASSKGDLSNQPQHF.

V gene TRBV10-1 combines with J gene TRBJ2-7, with 7 bases matching TRBD1. Trimming cost V 4 bases and J 0 bases; bases outside gene matches: 6. The CDR3 covers 15 residues. The germline gives CDR1 WNHNN, CDR2 SYGVQD (reference sequence). The CDR3 sequence is CASSVRQGNSYEQYF. The CDR3 DNA reads as TGCGCCAGCAGTGTTCGACAGGGCAACTCCTACGAGCAGTACTTC.

The chain couples TRBV9 to TRBJ2-1, with TRBD2 matching 7 bases. J lost 2 bases, V lost 0 bases, and 2 bases had no gene match. Germline values: CDR1 SGDLS, CDR2 YYNGEE. CDR3 size: 15 residues. This chain's CDR3 is CASSVAAGAYNEQFF. In DNA, the CDR3 is TGTGCCAGCAGCGTAGCGGCGGGAGCCTACAATGAGCAGTTCTTC.

This clone has a count of ten or more. The sample has other DNA sequences that encode this CDR3 too. The CDR3 bases are TGCAGCCTGGGGACTAGCTTGCAGTATTTT. Translated, it gives CSLGTSLQYF. The rearrangement joins TRBV20-1 to TRBJ2-3, with 9 bases that match TRBD2. Germline V gene data show CDR1 as DFQATT and CDR2 as SNEGSKA (reference sequence). The CDR3 covers 10 residues.

The chain links TRBV15 to TRBJ2-1; 10 bases fit TRBD2. Per the germline V gene, CDR1 is LNHNV and CDR2 is YYDKDF (reference sequence). This CDR3 comprises 13 residues. V lost 1 base, J lost 15 bases, and 6 bases stayed unmatched. CDR3 in DNA: TGTGCCACCAGCAGAGGGGCTAGCGGGAGTTGGTTCTTC. Translation: CATSRGASGSWFF.

The rearrangement uses TRBV27 and TRBJ2-7; 13 nucleotides match TRBD2. The CDR3 length is 18 residues. Germline V gene data show CDR1 as MNHEY and CDR2 as SMNVEV (reference sequence). The trim removed 6 bases at V and 4 bases at J, leaving 15 bases unmatched. The CDR3, as DNA: TGTGCCAGCAGCAACATACGACTAGCGGGAGGCCATGCATACGAGCAGTACTTC. Translating it yields CASSNIRLAGGHAYEQYF.

This chain joins TRBV28 and TRBJ2-1; possibly TRBD1 for D (5 bases). This CDR3 has 15 amino acids. Trimming stripped 2 bases from V and 5 bases from J, with 13 bases between. Germline V gene lookup returns CDR1 MDHEN and CDR2 SYDVKM. The CDR3 here is CASSLGSDRNNEQFF. For the CDR3, the DNA is TGTGCCAGCAGTTTAGGGTCAGACAGAAACAATGAGCAGTTCTTC.

The V gene is TRBV18, the J gene TRBJ2-3; D gene unclear. V lost 3 bases and J 2 bases, leaving 18 bases between the germline ends. CDR3 size: 17 residues. CDR1 is KGHSH, CDR2 LQKENI, per germline. CDR3 protein: CASSPVAASPFTDTQYF. The CDR3 nucleotides read TGTGCCAGCTCACCGGTGGCCGCTAGTCCTTTCACAGATACGCAGTATTTT. The variable domain in full, with the rest retrieved from reference TRBV18 and TRBJ2-3, is NAGVMQNPRHLVRRRGQEARLRCSPMKGHSHVYWYRQLPEEGLKFMVYLQKENIIDESGMPKERFSAEFPKEGPSILRIQQVVRGDSAAYFCASSPVAASPFTDTQYFGPGTRLTVL.

This chain links TRBV5-1 with TRBJ2-7, with a possible D match to TRBD1 (5 bases). Trimming took off 4 bases at V and 3 bases at J, with 11 bases between the two ends. Germline V gene lookup returns CDR1 SGHRS and CDR2 YFSETQ. CDR3 size: 13 residues. The CDR3 sequence: CASSRGQSYEQYF. The DNA of the CDR3 is TGCGCCAGCAGCCGAGGACAAAGCTACGAGCAGTACTTC. Full variable domain (outside the CDR3, taken from reference TRBV5-1 and TRBJ2-7): KAGVTQTPRYLIKTRGQQVTLSCSPISGHRSVSWYQQTPGQGLQFLFEYFSETQRNKGNFPGRFSGRQFSNSRSEMNVSTLELGDSALYLCASSRGQSYEQYFGPGTRLTVT.

This chain links TRBV7-9 with TRBJ2-1, with TRBD2 identical over 12 bases. The CDR3 length is 15 residues. The trim removed 0 bases at V and 10 bases at J, leaving 4 bases unmatched. CDR1 SEHNR and CDR2 FQNEAQ come from the germline V gene (reference sequence). The CDR3 nucleotides read TGTGCCAGCAGCTTAGCACTAGCGGGAGGCAGGGAGCAGTTCTTC. Translation: CASSLALAGGREQFF.

This chain links TRBV10-2 with TRBJ2-3; the D gene is possibly TRBD1 (5 bases). CDR3 length equals 17 residues. Germline lookup yields CDR1 WSHSY and CDR2 SAAADI. V lost 2 bases, J lost 2 bases, and 17 bases lay in between. The CDR3 DNA reads TGCGCCAGCAGTGAGGACAAGATTGCGACAGACACAGATACGCAGTATTTT. This encodes CASSEDKIATDTDTQYF.

The CDR3 bases are TGTGCCAGCAGCCCTACCCGGAATGAAAAACTGTTTTTT. Encoded protein: CASSPTRNEKLFF. The chain employs TRBV7-9 and TRBJ1-4; D not certain. The CDR3 is 13 amino acids. Per germline, CDR1 SEHNR and CDR2 FQNEAQ (reference sequence). Between the trimmed V and J ends, which lost 5 bases and 5 bases, there was a span of 9 bases.